Listed below are T cell receptor beta chains from one sample, sequenced in a study of blood T cell repertoires in COVID-19. Data came from immunoSEQ multiplex PCR; TCRdb stores just in-frame clones and leaves some out. The sample records tens of thousands of clones, over 70% being singletons. Input material: peripheral blood. The receptors stem from a human donor with active COVID-19. The donor label of this sample is uncertain. CDR3s leave out the opening cysteine and the closing phenylalanine or tryptophan.

CDR3aa: ASSQGFRVGSGNTIY
j_gene: TRBJ1-3
v_gene: TRBV3-1/TRBV3-2

CDR3aa: ASSQDAGGYADTQY
j_gene: TRBJ2-3
v_gene: TRBV4-1

CDR3aa: ASRNRDGTEAF
j_gene: TRBJ1-1
v_gene: TRBV28

CDR3aa: ASSLTGGRDGYT
j_gene: TRBJ1-2
v_gene: TRBV11-1

CDR3aa: ASSMDERSRVGKLF
j_gene: TRBJ1-4
v_gene: TRBV19

CDR3aa: AISEGRTVGNTIY
j_gene: TRBJ1-3
v_gene: TRBV10-3

CDR3aa: ASSLGGPGGMEQY
j_gene: TRBJ2-7
v_gene: TRBV7-2

CDR3aa: AWGTGTTNEKLF
j_gene: TRBJ1-4
v_gene: TRBV30

CDR3aa: ASSQDGRDQPQH
j_gene: TRBJ1-5
v_gene: TRBV4-3

CDR3aa: ASSDPRTGDEKLF
j_gene: TRBJ1-4
v_gene: TRBV5-1

CDR3aa: ASSPLLGTDSPLH
j_gene: TRBJ1-6
v_gene: TRBV7-2

CDR3aa: ASRSERNSPLH
j_gene: TRBJ1-6
v_gene: TRBV2

CDR3aa: ASSLGLGTGAYEQY
j_gene: TRBJ2-7
v_gene: TRBV5-1

CDR3aa: ASGDRGRYNEQF
j_gene: TRBJ2-1
v_gene: TRBV2

CDR3aa: ASSPQGAGELF
j_gene: TRBJ2-2
v_gene: TRBV7-3

CDR3aa: ASSKGLAVQETQY
j_gene: TRBJ2-5
v_gene: TRBV7-9

CDR3aa: ASSVEGRGRGNLGNEQF
j_gene: TRBJ2-1
v_gene: TRBV9

CDR3aa: AWSVREGAGELF
j_gene: TRBJ2-2
v_gene: TRBV30

CDR3aa: ASSLALLGAGEQF
j_gene: TRBJ2-1
v_gene: TRBV7-2

CDR3aa: ASSPSLSTSGGLDEQF
j_gene: TRBJ2-1
v_gene: TRBV7-9

CDR3aa: ASSLEGTGSSPLH
j_gene: TRBJ1-6
v_gene: TRBV5-1

CDR3aa: ASSLVGSGAF
j_gene: TRBJ1-1
v_gene: TRBV7-9

CDR3aa: ASSSKGGPGQPQH
j_gene: TRBJ1-5
v_gene: TRBV7-3

CDR3aa: ASSTHRGSGQF
j_gene: TRBJ2-1
v_gene: TRBV4-3

CDR3aa: ASSQVSGRDTQY
j_gene: TRBJ2-3
v_gene: TRBV4-2

CDR3aa: ASSLEGTSDYNEQF
j_gene: TRBJ2-1
v_gene: TRBV11-3

CDR3aa: ASMWTGENTEAF
j_gene: TRBJ1-1
v_gene: TRBV19

CDR3aa: ASSISGSNQPQH
j_gene: TRBJ1-5
v_gene: TRBV19

CDR3aa: ASSFGQGNGYT
j_gene: TRBJ1-2
v_gene: TRBV7-9

CDR3aa: ASSPGQYQETQY
j_gene: TRBJ2-5
v_gene: TRBV2

CDR3aa: ASRQGNTGELF
j_gene: TRBJ2-2
v_gene: TRBV7-7

CDR3aa: ASSSLAGNNNEQF
j_gene: TRBJ2-1
v_gene: TRBV18

CDR3aa: ASSRGRGVRNQPQH
j_gene: TRBJ1-5
v_gene: TRBV19

CDR3aa: ASSSYGTGNTEAF
j_gene: TRBJ1-1
v_gene: TRBV28

CDR3aa: ASSQVHRGTESNQPQH
j_gene: TRBJ1-5
v_gene: TRBV4-1

CDR3aa: ASSSGTGQF
j_gene: TRBJ2-1
v_gene: TRBV12-3/TRBV12-4

CDR3aa: ASSSGNYGYT
j_gene: TRBJ1-2
v_gene: TRBV5-4

CDR3aa: ASSPRGDEQF
j_gene: TRBJ2-1
v_gene: TRBV18

CDR3aa: ASKHSSGNTIY
j_gene: TRBJ1-3
v_gene: TRBV3-1/TRBV3-2

CDR3aa: SASLGLAGGPVKTQY
j_gene: TRBJ2-5
v_gene: TRBV20-1

CDR3aa: ASSQLRDRAYEQY
j_gene: TRBJ2-7
v_gene: TRBV14

CDR3aa: AWGQSTGELF
j_gene: TRBJ2-2
v_gene: TRBV30

CDR3aa: ASSRRVQSNSEQF
j_gene: TRBJ2-1
v_gene: TRBV7-9

CDR3aa: ASSGQGLGNSPLH
j_gene: TRBJ1-6
v_gene: TRBV2

CDR3aa: ASSLEGGSNQPQH
j_gene: TRBJ1-5
v_gene: TRBV5-1

CDR3aa: SVEDIGGGQF
j_gene: TRBJ2-1
v_gene: TRBV29-1

CDR3aa: ASSLRGSPQGDTQY
j_gene: TRBJ2-3
v_gene: TRBV5-1

CDR3aa: ASSLGIDYEQY
j_gene: TRBJ2-7
v_gene: TRBV5-4

CDR3aa: ASSLRGGEYGANVLT
j_gene: TRBJ2-6
v_gene: TRBV7-3

CDR3aa: ASSERGLAGGSHEQF
j_gene: TRBJ2-1
v_gene: TRBV9

CDR3aa: ASSSGTDNSPLH
j_gene: TRBJ1-6
v_gene: TRBV6-2/TRBV6-3

CDR3aa: ATSRDRVGSYNEQF
j_gene: TRBJ2-1
v_gene: TRBV15

CDR3aa: SAGQGVLPNYGYT
j_gene: TRBJ1-2
v_gene: TRBV29-1

CDR3aa: ASSWQGVGAPEAF
j_gene: TRBJ1-1
v_gene: TRBV5-1

CDR3aa: ASSLSGNQPQH
j_gene: TRBJ1-5
v_gene: TRBV27

CDR3aa: ASSPLPGQAHEQY
j_gene: TRBJ2-7
v_gene: TRBV3-1/TRBV3-2

CDR3aa: ASSSTTAHTDTQY
j_gene: TRBJ2-3
v_gene: TRBV18

CDR3aa: ASSFVDTRRGEKLF
j_gene: TRBJ1-4
v_gene: TRBV28

CDR3aa: ASSRGRGGLNTGELF
j_gene: TRBJ2-2
v_gene: TRBV7-8